A single sample is the source of the 27 T cell receptor beta chains below, sequenced in a study of blood T cell repertoires in COVID-19 (dated by TCRdb to 2020 to 2021). Libraries were constructed by the immunoSEQ multiplex PCR assay. TCRdb stores this immuneACCESS table with in-frame sequences only. Part of the clones is absent; in the studies checked, under half of the shortfall reflects unresolved V genes, and no reason is known for the rest. In this sample the table shows about 160,000 clones, roughly 90% of which occur a single time. The top ten clones comprise more than 4.5% of the sample. The sample consisted of peripheral blood. The receptors stem from a young man with COVID-19, enrolled during active disease.

The V gene is TRBV5-6, the J gene TRBJ2-3, with D perhaps matching TRBD1 (6 bases). V lost 0 bases and J 4 bases, leaving 12 bases between the germline ends. From germline, CDR1 is SGHDT and CDR2 YYEEEE. The CDR3 length is 15 residues. Here the CDR3 reads CASSLGLQGADTQYF. CDR3 nucleotide sequence: TGTGCCAGCAGCTTGGGGCTACAGGGAGCAGATACGCAGTATTTT.

V gene TRBV7-8 combines with J gene TRBJ2-1, with 9 bases identical to TRBD2. CDR3 length equals 16 residues. The germline gives CDR1 SGHVS, CDR2 FQNEAQ. V was pared by 1 base and J by 4 bases, with 5 bases of the junction left unmatched. The CDR3 reads CASSLVLAGNYNEQFF. CDR3 bases: TGTGCCAGCAGCTTAGTTCTAGCGGGGAATTACAATGAGCAGTTCTTC.

The genes are TRBV5-6 and TRBJ2-7, with D perhaps TRBD1 (6 bases). Germline V gives CDR1 SGHDT, CDR2 YYEEEE. The CDR3 loop spans 12 amino acids. V was shortened by 6 bases and J by 7 bases, with 14 bases between the two germline ends. CDR3 protein: CASTQGLGEQYF. The CDR3 DNA is TGTGCCAGCACCCAGGGGCTGGGAGAGCAGTACTTC.

The V and J genes are TRBV7-2 and TRBJ1-4, with a tentative D call TRBD1 (6 bases). Germline V gives CDR1 SGHTA, CDR2 FQGNSA. Trimming left V 1 base short and J 4 bases short, with 7 bases between. The CDR3 extends over 14 amino acids. The CDR3 protein is CASSLGGHNEKLFF. The CDR3 bases are TGTGCCAGCAGCTTAGGGGGACATAATGAAAAACTGTTTTTT.

This clone was recorded once. The V and J genes are TRBV29-1 and TRBJ2-4; D is possibly TRBD1 (5 bases). The V and J ends lost 8 bases and 0 bases respectively, with 14 bases between them. The CDR3 length is 14 residues. Germline loops: CDR1 SQVTM, CDR2 ANQGSEA. The CDR3 DNA reads as TGCAGCTTCCGACAGTCCTTAGCCAAAAACATTCAGTACTTC. Its protein product is CSFRQSLAKNIQYF.

This chain links TRBV9 with TRBJ2-3; D possibly corresponds to TRBD1 (5 bases). With 0 bases removed from V and 3 bases from J, the gap between germline ends came to 11 bases. Germline CDR1 and CDR2: SGDLS and YYNGEE. CDR3 length equals 15 residues. The CDR3 sequence is CASSVGVGVTDTQYF. The CDR3 DNA is TGTGCCAGCAGCGTAGGGGTAGGGGTTACAGATACGCAGTATTTT.

This rearrangement joins TRBV21-1 to TRBJ2-3; the table calls TRBD2, which could not be checked here. TRBV21-1 is shown as a pseudogene. The CDR3 sequence is 16 residues long. The CDR3 here is CASSPRTSVCTDTQYF. CDR3 DNA sequence: TGTGCCAGCAGCCCAAGGACTAGCGTATGCACAGATACGCAGTATTTT.

The V gene is TRBV5-4, the J gene TRBJ2-7; D call uncertain. The CDR3 is made up of 13 amino acids. The V gene lost 0 bases and the J gene lost 2 bases, with 6 bases spanning the gap. CDR1 is SGHNT and CDR2 is YYREEE in the germline V gene (reference sequence). This chain's CDR3 is CASSLGPAYEQYF. CDR3 DNA sequence: TGTGCCAGCAGCTTGGGCCCAGCCTACGAGCAGTACTTC.

The J gene is TRBJ2-7, the V gene TRBV19; TRBD2 aligns across 14 bases. Germline-derived CDR1 and CDR2 are LNHDA and SQIVND (reference sequence). The CDR3 is 18 residues long. With 6 bases clipped from V and 2 bases from J, the junction kept 12 bases outside the gene matches. CDR3 amino acids: CASRLSGLAGAGPYEQYF. The CDR3 DNA sequence: TGTGCCAGTAGGTTATCGGGACTAGCGGGGGCCGGGCCCTACGAGCAGTACTTC.

The chain has TRBV11-2 and TRBJ2-2; 9 nucleotides line up with TRBD1. J was trimmed by 8 bases and V by 8 bases; bases with no gene match: 12. The CDR3 runs 15 residues. Germline V gives CDR1 SGHAT, CDR2 FQNNGV. The CDR3, as DNA: TGTGCCAGCCAACCCGGGACAGGGATATGGGGGGAGCTGTTTTTT. Residues: CASQPGTGIWGELFF.

This chain joins TRBV10-1 and TRBJ2-5, with 10 bases fitting TRBD1. Germline V gene data show CDR1 as WNHNN and CDR2 as SYGVQD (reference sequence). This CDR3 contains 17 residues. The V gene end was trimmed by 0 bases and the J gene end by 1 base; junction bases not matched to a gene: 5. The CDR3 reads CASSESGTGAPQETQYF. In DNA form, the CDR3 reads TGCGCCAGCAGTGAGTCGGGGACAGGGGCACCCCAAGAGACCCAGTACTTC.

The rearrangement links TRBV27 to TRBJ1-1, with TRBD1 identical over 10 bases. V gave up 6 bases and J gave up 11 bases; unmatched junction bases: 15. CDR1 is MNHEY and CDR2 is SMNVEV in the germline V gene (reference sequence). The length of the CDR3 is 15 residues. The CDR3 is CASSRRSGTGDRAFF. CDR3 sequence (DNA): TGTGCCAGCAGCCGAAGAAGCGGGACAGGGGATAGGGCTTTCTTT.

The chain joins TRBV28 to TRBJ2-2, with a possible D match to TRBD1 (6 bases). Germline V gene sequence: CDR1 MDHEN, CDR2 SYDVKM. CDR3 size: 15 residues. Trimming pared 4 bases from V and 1 base from J, leaving 10 bases between. The CDR3 here is CASSSGTLNTGELFF. DNA for the CDR3: TGTGCCAGCAGTTCCGGGACACTGAACACCGGGGAGCTGTTTTTT.

This chain links TRBV6-5 with TRBJ1-4; 9 nucleotides agree with TRBD1. J lost 7 bases, V lost 9 bases, and 6 bases had no gene match. The CDR3 runs to 13 residues. Germline CDR1 and CDR2: MNHEY and SVGAGI. DNA of the CDR3: TGTGCCAGTCACAGGGGGCTTAGTGAAAAACTGTTTTTT. Translating it yields CASHRGLSEKLFF.

The chain recombines TRBV7-2 with TRBJ1-1, with D perhaps TRBD1 (5 bases). The CDR3 loop spans 13 amino acids. Deletions cut 6 bases from V and 0 bases from J, with 8 bases between. The V gene's germline CDR1 is SGHTA and CDR2 FQGNSA. The CDR3 loop is CASRLQVNTEAFF. As DNA, the CDR3 is TGTGCCAGCAGACTACAGGTGAACACTGAAGCTTTCTTT. The entire variable domain, with the rest obtained from reference TRBV7-2 and TRBJ1-1, is as follows: GAGVSQSPSNKVTEKGKDVELRCDPISGHTALYWYRQSLGQGLEFLIYFQGNSAPDKSGLPSDRFSAERTGGSVSTLTIQRTQQEDSAVYLCASRLQVNTEAFFGQGTRLTVV.

The chain uses TRBV15 and TRBJ1-5, with D hard to call. Trimming left V 1 base short and J 7 bases short, with 14 bases between. Germline assignment: CDR1 LNHNV and CDR2 YYDKDF (reference sequence). The CDR3 has 15 amino acids. The CDR3 region is CATSRGGGRNQPQHF. CDR3 nucleotides: TGTGCCACCAGCAGAGGTGGAGGGAGAAACCAGCCCCAGCATTTT.

V gene TRBV2 combines with J gene TRBJ1-6; D might be TRBD1 (6 bases). CDR1 is SNHLY and CDR2 is FYNNEI in the germline V gene. V lost 6 bases and J 0 bases, leaving 15 bases between the germline ends. The CDR3 spans 17 residues. The CDR3 loop is CASRARTASSYNSPLHF. The CDR3 DNA follows: TGTGCCAGCAGGGCCAGGACAGCGAGCTCCTATAATTCACCCCTCCACTTT.

The chain carries TRBV7-3 and TRBJ2-2, with TRBD2 identical over 9 bases. The germline CDR1 and CDR2 sequences are SGHTA and FQGTGA. This CDR3 is 16 amino acids long. The trim removed 2 bases at V and 5 bases at J, leaving 6 bases unmatched. CDR3 region: CASSLLAGVDTGELFF. DNA for the CDR3: TGTGCCAGCAGCTTATTAGCGGGAGTTGATACCGGGGAGCTGTTTTTT.

V gene TRBV30 combines with J gene TRBJ1-5, with D tentatively TRBD1 (6 bases). Trimming stripped 5 bases from V and 3 bases from J, with 14 bases between. Germline CDR1 and CDR2: GTSNPN and SVGIG (reference sequence). The CDR3 length is 14 residues. CDR3 loop: CAWGSGGLNQPQHF. The CDR3 bases are TGTGCCTGGGGCTCGGGGGGCCTCAATCAGCCCCAGCATTTT.

The V and J genes are TRBV11-1 and TRBJ2-3, with 9 bases identical to TRBD1. From germline, CDR1 is SGHAT and CDR2 FQDESV (reference sequence). The V gene end was trimmed by 2 bases and the J gene end by 3 bases; junction bases not matched to a gene: 6. The CDR3 runs 16 residues. This chain's CDR3 is CASSLQGQGGTDTQYF. The CDR3 bases are TGTGCCAGCAGCTTACAGGGACAGGGAGGGACAGATACGCAGTATTTT.

The table lists this clone with a count of one. The V and J genes are TRBV28 and TRBJ1-2; 8 bases match TRBD1. V was pared by 5 bases and J by 3 bases, with 2 bases of the junction left unmatched. The CDR3 spans 13 residues. Germline-derived CDR1 and CDR2 are MDHEN and SYDVKM. The CDR3 here is CASSLTGDYGYTF. The CDR3 region has the DNA TGTGCCAGCAGTCTGACAGGGGACTATGGCTACACCTTC.

The chain joins TRBV5-1 to TRBJ2-1; TRBD2 matches at 12 bases. The CDR3 has 16 residues. Germline CDR1 SGHRS, CDR2 YFSETQ. The V and J ends lost 6 bases and 0 bases, in that order; junction bases with no gene match: 4. This CDR3 is CASTSGGASSYNEQFF. The CDR3, as DNA: TGCGCCAGCACTAGCGGGGGGGCGAGCTCCTACAATGAGCAGTTCTTC.

The V call is TRBV6-5, the J call TRBJ1-2; TRBD1 agrees at 10 bases. The CDR3 has 15 amino acids. Per germline, CDR1 MNHEY and CDR2 SVGAGI. Trimming at V came to 6 bases and at J to 2 bases, leaving 6 bases not matched to a gene. CDR3 sequence (DNA): TGTGCCAGCAGGTTGGGGACAGGGGCAAACTATGGCTACACCTTC. Amino acids: CASRLGTGANYGYTF.

The chain employs TRBV6-5 and TRBJ2-7; a weak D match, TRBD1 (6 bases). The CDR3 totals 15 residues. The germline gives CDR1 MNHEY, CDR2 SVGAGI. V dropped 0 bases and J dropped 3 bases, with 12 bases sitting between them. CDR3 DNA: TGTGCCAGCAGTTACTCGTTACAGGGAAACTACGAGCAGTACTTC. Its protein product is CASSYSLQGNYEQYF.

This chain joins TRBV19 and TRBJ2-3, with 11 positions matching TRBD2. Unmatched junction bases numbered 8, after V lost 2 bases and J lost 4 bases. Germline V gene lookup returns CDR1 LNHDA and CDR2 SQIVND (reference sequence). The CDR3 runs to 17 residues. The CDR3 DNA reads as TGTGCCAGTAGTATAACCCTAGGTAGCGGGGGGGCAGATACGCAGTATTTT. It yields the protein CASSITLGSGGADTQYF. Combining the CDR3 with reference TRBV19 and TRBJ2-3 gives the whole variable domain DGGITQSPKYLFRKEGQNVTLSCEQNLNHDAMYWYRQDPGQGLRLIYYSQIVNDFQKGDIAEGYSVSREKKESFPLTVTSAQKNPTAFYLCASSITLGSGGADTQYFGPGTRLTVL.

The rearrangement links TRBV19 to TRBJ2-2, with a weak D call TRBD2 (6 bases). The germline gives CDR1 LNHDA, CDR2 SQIVND (reference sequence). V was clipped by 2 bases and J by 0 bases, with 10 bases between them. The length of the CDR3 is 16 residues. As DNA, the CDR3 is TGTGCCAGTAGTATAAGGGCGGGGTCGAACACCGGGGAGCTGTTTTTT. This encodes CASSIRAGSNTGELFF.

This clone appeared a few times. The chain employs TRBV6-5 and TRBJ2-7; D not certain. Germline V lookup: CDR1 MNHEY, CDR2 SVGAGI. V lost 10 bases, J lost 2 bases, and 15 bases lay in between. CDR3 length: 13 residues. CDR3 sequence reads: CATAFLGTYEQYF. CDR3 nucleotides: TGTGCCACCGCTTTTTTGGGCACCTACGAGCAGTACTTC.